This T cell receptor (beta chain) was retrieved from a study of shared clonotypes between healthy human individuals. The CDR3 sequence is 15 residues long. Trimming stripped 3 bases from V and 6 bases from J, with 18 bases between. From germline, CDR1 is KGHSH and CDR2 LQKENI. Here immunoSEQ multiplex PCR was the method, and the copy in TCRdb shows in-frame clones only, minus some. The sample has approximately 2,000,000 clones; about 94% are singletons. CD45RO-negative, CCR7-selected cells formed the naive CD8 fraction, which excluded terminally differentiated effector memory CD45RA+ cells. The receptor comes from a young man in good health. Some clones in this sample may be carry-over from other donors' samples. The chain has TRBV18 and TRBJ2-7, with D unclear. Sequenced material: naive CD8+ T cells from PBMCs. Written as DNA, the CDR3 is TGTGCCAGCTCACCCGACCGATACGCTTCGGCCGAGCAGTACTTC. It yields the protein CASSPDRYASAEQYF.